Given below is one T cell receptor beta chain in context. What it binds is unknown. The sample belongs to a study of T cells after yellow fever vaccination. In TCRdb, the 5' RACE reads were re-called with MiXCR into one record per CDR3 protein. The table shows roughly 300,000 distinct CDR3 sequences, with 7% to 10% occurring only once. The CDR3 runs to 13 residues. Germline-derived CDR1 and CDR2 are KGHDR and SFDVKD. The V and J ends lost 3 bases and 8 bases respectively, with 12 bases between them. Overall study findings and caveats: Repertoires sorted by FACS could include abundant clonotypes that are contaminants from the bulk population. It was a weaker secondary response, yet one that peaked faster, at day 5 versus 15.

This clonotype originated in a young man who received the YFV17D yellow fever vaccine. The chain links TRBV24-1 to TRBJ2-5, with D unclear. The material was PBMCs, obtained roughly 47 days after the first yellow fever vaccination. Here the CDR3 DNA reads TGTGCCACCAGTGATCCTCCCGGTTATACCCAGTACTTC. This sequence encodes CATSDPPGYTQYF.